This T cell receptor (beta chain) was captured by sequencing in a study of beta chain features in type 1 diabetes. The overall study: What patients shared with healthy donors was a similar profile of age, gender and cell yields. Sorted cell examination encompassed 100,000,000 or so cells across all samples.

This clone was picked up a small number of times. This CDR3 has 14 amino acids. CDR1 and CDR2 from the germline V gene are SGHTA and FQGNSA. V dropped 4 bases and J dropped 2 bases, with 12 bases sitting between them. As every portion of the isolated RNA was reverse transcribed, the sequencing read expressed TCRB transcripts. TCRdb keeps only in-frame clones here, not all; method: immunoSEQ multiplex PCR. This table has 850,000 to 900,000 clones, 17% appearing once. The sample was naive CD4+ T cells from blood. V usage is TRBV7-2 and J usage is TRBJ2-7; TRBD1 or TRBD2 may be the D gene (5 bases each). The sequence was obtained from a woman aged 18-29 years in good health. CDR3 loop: CASSSIGATYEQYF. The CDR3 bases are TGTGCCAGCAGCTCGATCGGGGCAACCTACGAGCAGTACTTC.